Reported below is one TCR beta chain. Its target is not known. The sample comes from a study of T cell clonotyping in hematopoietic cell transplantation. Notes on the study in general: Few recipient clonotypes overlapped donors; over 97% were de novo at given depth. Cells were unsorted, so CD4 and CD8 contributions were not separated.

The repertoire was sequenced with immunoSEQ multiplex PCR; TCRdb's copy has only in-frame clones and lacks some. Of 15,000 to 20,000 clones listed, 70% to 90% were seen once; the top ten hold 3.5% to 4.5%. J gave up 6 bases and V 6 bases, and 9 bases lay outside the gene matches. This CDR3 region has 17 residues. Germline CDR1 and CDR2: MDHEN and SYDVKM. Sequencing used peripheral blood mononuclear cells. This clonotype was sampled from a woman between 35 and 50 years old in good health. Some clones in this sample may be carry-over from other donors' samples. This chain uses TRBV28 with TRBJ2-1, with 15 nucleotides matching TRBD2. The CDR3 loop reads CASSPTPGLAGGNEQFF. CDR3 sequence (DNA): TGTGCCAGCAGCCCAACGCCGGGACTAGCGGGAGGCAATGAGCAGTTCTTC.